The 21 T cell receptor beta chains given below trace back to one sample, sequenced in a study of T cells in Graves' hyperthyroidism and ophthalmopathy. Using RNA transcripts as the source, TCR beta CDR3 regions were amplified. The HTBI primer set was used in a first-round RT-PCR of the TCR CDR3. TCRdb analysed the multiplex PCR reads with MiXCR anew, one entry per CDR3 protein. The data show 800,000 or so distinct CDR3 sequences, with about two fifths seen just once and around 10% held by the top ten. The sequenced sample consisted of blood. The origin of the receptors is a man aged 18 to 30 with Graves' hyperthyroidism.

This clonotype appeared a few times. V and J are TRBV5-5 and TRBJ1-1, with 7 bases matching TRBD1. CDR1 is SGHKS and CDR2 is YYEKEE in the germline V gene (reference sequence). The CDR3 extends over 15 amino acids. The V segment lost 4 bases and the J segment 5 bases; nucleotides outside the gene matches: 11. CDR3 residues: CASSQTRQGRTEAFF. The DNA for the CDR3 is TGTGCCAGCAGCCAGACGAGACAGGGCAGAACTGAAGCTTTCTTT.

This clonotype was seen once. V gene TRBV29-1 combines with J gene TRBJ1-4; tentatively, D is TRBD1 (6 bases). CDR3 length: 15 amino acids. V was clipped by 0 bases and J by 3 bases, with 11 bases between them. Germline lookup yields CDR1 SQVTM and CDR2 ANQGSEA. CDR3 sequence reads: CSVEDQGLSNEKLFF. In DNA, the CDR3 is TGCAGCGTTGAAGATCAGGGGCTTTCTAATGAAAAACTGTTTTTT.

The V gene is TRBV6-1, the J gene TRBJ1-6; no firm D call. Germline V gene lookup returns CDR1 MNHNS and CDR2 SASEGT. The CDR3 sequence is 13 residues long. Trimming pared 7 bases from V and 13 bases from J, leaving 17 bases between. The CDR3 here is CASTSSARNPLHF. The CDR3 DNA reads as TGTGCCAGCACCTCCTCGGCTCGGAACCCCCTCCACTTT.

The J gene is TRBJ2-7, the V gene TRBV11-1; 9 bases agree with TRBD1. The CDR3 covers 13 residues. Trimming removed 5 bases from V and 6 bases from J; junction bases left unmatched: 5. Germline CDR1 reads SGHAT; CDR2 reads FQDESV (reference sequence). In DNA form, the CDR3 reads TGTGCCAGCAGCCCATGGACAGGGGCCGAGCAGTACTTC. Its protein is CASSPWTGAEQYF. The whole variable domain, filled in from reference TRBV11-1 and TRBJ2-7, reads EAEVAQSPRYKITEKSQAVAFWCDPISGHATLYWYRQILGQGPELLVQFQDESVVDDSQLPKDRFSAERLKGVDSTLKIQPAELGDSAMYLCASSPWTGAEQYFGPGTRLTVT.

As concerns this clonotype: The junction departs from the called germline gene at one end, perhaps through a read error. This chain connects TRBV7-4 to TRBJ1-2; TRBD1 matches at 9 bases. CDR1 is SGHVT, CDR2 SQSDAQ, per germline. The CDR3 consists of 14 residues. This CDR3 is CASSQLTGGGGYTF. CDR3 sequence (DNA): TGCGCCAGCAGCCAACTGACAGGGGGAGGTGGCTACACCTTC.

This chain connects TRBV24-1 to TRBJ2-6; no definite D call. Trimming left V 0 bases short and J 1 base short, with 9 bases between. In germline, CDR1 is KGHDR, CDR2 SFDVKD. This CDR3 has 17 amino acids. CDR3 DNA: TGTGCCACCAGTGATTTGTCGGCGGAGTCTGGGGCCAACGTCCTGACTTTC. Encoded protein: CATSDLSAESGANVLTF.

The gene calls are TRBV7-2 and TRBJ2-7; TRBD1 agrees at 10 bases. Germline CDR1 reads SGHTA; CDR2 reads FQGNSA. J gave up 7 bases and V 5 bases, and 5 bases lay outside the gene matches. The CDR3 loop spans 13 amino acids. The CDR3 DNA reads TGTGCCAGCAGCCCCGGGACAGGGGAAGAGCAGTACTTC. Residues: CASSPGTGEEQYF.

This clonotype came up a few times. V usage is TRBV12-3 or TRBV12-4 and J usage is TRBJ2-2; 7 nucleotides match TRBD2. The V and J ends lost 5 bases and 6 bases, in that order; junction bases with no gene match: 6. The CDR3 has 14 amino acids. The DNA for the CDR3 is TGTGCCAGCAGTCGACTAGCTCGGCCCGGGGAGCTGTTTTTT. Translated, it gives CASSRLARPGELFF.

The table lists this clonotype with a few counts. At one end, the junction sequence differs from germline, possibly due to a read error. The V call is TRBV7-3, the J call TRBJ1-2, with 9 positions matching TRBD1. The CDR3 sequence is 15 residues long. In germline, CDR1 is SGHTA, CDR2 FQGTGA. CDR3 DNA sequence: TGCGCCAGCAGCCAACCCGGACAGGGGCAAAGGGGCTACACCTTC. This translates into CASSQPGQGQRGYTF.

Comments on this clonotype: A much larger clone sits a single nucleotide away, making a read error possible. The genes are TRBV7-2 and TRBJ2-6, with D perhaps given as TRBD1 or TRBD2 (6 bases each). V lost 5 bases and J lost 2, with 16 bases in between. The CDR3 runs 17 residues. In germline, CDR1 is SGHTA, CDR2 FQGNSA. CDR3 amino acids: CASSVRGRGPGANVLTF. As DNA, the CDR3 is TGTGCCAGCAGCGTCCGGGGCCGGGGGCCTGGGGCCAACGTCCTGACTTTC.

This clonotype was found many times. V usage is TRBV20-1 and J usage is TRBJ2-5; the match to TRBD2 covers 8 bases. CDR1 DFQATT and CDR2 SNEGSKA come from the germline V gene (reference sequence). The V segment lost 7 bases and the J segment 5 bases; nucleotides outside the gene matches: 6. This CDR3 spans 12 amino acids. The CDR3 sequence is CSGTGRAETQYF. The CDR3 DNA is TGCAGTGGAACCGGGAGGGCGGAGACCCAGTACTTC.

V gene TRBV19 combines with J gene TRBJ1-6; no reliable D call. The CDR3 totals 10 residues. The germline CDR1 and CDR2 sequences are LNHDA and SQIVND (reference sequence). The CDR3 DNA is TGTGCTAAGCGGAGGAAGGCCCTCCACTTT. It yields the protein CAKRRKALHF.

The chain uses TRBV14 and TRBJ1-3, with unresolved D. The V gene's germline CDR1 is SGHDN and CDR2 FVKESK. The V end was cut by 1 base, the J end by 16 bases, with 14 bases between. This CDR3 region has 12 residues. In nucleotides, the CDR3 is TGTGCCAGCAGCCAAGTTTCGAAGGAGGATTATTTT. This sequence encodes CASSQVSKEDYF.

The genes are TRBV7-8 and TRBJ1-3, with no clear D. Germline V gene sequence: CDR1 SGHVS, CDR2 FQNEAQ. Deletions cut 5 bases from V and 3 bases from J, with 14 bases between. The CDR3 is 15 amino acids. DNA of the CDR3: TGTGCCAGCAGCAACTCACCGGGATATGGAAACACCATATATTTT. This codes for CASSNSPGYGNTIYF. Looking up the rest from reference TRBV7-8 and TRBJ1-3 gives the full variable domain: GAGVSQSPRYKVAKRGQDVALRCDPISGHVSLFWYQQALGQGPEFLTYFQNEAQLDKSGLPSDRFFAERPEGSVSTLKIQRTQQEDSAVYLCASSNSPGYGNTIYFGEGSWLTVV.

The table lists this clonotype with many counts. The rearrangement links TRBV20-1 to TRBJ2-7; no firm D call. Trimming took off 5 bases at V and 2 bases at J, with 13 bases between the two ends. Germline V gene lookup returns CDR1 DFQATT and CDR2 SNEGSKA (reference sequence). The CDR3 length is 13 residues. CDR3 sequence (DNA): TGCAGTGCTCGGACCCCTGACCCCTACGAGCAGTACTTC. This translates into CSARTPDPYEQYF.

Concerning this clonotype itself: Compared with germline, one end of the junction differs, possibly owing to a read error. The CDR3 spells CASSQESTRRAYEQYF. The CDR3 nucleotides read TGCGCCAGCAGCCAAGAGTCCACGCGAAGAGCTTACGAGCAGTACTTC. The rearrangement joins TRBV7-9 to TRBJ2-7; D call uncertain. The CDR3 loop spans 16 amino acids. Germline V CDR1 and CDR2: SEHNR, FQNEAQ (reference sequence).

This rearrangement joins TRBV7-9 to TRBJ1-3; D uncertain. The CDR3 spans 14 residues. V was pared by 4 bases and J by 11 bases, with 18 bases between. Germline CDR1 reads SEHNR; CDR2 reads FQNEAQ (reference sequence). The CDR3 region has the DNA TGTGCCAGCAGCTGGTACGGGGAGGGAATCCCCATATATTTT. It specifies CASSWYGEGIPIYF. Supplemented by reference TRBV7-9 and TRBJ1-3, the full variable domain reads DTGVSQNPRHKITKRGQNVTFRCDPISEHNRLYWYRQTLGQGPEFLTYFQNEAQLEKSRLLSDRFSAERPKGSFSTLEIQRTEQGDSAMYLCASSWYGEGIPIYFGEGSWLTVV.

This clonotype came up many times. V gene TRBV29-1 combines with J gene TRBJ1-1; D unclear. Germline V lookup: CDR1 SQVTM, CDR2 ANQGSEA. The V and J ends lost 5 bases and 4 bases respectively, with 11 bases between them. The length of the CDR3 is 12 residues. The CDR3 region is CSVPAGGTEAFF. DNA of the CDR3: TGCAGCGTTCCCGCTGGCGGCACTGAAGCTTTCTTT.

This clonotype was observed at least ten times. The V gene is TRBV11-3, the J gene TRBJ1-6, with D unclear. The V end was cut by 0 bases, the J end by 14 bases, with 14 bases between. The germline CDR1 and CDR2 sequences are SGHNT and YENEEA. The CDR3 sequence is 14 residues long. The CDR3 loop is CASSLERATGTLHF. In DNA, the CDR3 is TGTGCCAGCAGCTTAGAACGGGCCACTGGCACCCTCCACTTT.

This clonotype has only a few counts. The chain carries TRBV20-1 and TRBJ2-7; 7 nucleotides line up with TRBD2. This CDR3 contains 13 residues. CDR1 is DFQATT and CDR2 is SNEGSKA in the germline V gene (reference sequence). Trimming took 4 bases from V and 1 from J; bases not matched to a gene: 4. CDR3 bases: TGCAGTGCTACGGGGGGATTTTCCTACGAGCAGTACTTC. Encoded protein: CSATGGFSYEQYF.

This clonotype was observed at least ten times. The CDR3 DNA reads as TGTGCCAGCAGCACTAGTAGCTATGGCTACACCTTC. This gives the protein CASSTSSYGYTF. The chain employs TRBV6-5 and TRBJ1-2, with D unclear. V was trimmed by 6 bases and J by 4 bases, leaving 9 bases between them. Per the germline V gene, CDR1 is MNHEY and CDR2 is SVGAGI. CDR3 length: 12 residues.